The entry below gives a single T cell receptor beta chain sequence along with its context. Its antigen is not yet known. Qualities for individual bases were not recorded, and no much larger clone is one base off. At one collaborating source in Seattle, patients were enrolled during active infection and were followed longitudinally through the course of disease. Collaborating institutions collected whole blood in K2EDTA tubes following their own protocols. For TCRbeta analysis, collaborators shipped samples in one of three forms: frozen whole blood, isolated PBMCs, or DNA extracted from either of those sample types. TCRbeta CDR3 regions were amplified from genomic DNA by means of the immunoSEQ Assay, a bias-controlled multiplex PCR. The paper's processing steps were these. Nucleated cell counts per sample were estimated from amplification of reference gene primers within the assay. To quantify the absolute abundance of each unique TCRbeta CDR3 rearrangement, sequence reads were collapsed and filtered. For each sample, productive Simpson clonality was calculated by taking the square root of Simpson's diversity index across productive rearrangements. Here the immuneACCESS table is served through TCRdb, limited to in-frame sequences with V and J called. Missing clones are a known gap in these copies; in checked studies unresolved V genes cover under half, and the rest lacks a known reason. The V and J calls and the clone size are those of that table, but D and trimming were determined from the DNA. Within this sample are roughly 250,000 clones, with 70% to 90% of them counted one time only. Less than 15% of the sample comes from the top ten.

This sample was taken from a study of blood T cell repertoires in COVID-19 (dated by TCRdb to between 2020 and 2021). About the full investigation: Samples covering the acute and convalescent phases of COVID-19 were provided by collaborators in the United States, Italy and Spain. The material from the prospective study consisted of cDNA or gDNA derived from T cells, B-cell-depleted T cells, or PBMCs. Subjects who had been exposed to COVID-19, were actively infected with it, or had recovered from it provided the deeply sampled blood TCRbeta repertoires that made up the dataset. The repertoires were released in a freely available public database meant as a resource for research on the immune response to SARS-CoV-2. Samples came from the ongoing ImmuneRACE study (first 160 participants) plus 1,254 subjects from 6 global collaborators. Nearly every sample came with metadata listing a de-identified subject ID, COVID-19 status, age in years and sex. Where HLA class I and class II types were available, the types were taken from metadata supplied by the sample provider, not from assay-based typing. The paper as a whole reports these results and caveats: Clinical and demographic metadata were provided uncurated, with the amount varying by source and participant.

The CDR1 and CDR2 encoded by the germline V gene are MGHRA and YSYEKL. Taken from cysteine to phenylalanine, the CDR3 has 18 residues. Only CDR3 DNA is held: 54 bases, read in frame from base 1. V is cut by 2 bases and J by 1 base, and the space between the germline ends is 18 bases. The sequence derives from a woman in her twenties or thirties with COVID-19, enrolled during active disease. The sample was peripheral blood. The chain links TRBV4-1 with TRBJ1-3; D gene: possibly TRBD1, on 5 matching bases. This receptor has the CDR3 CASSQTPFRGRSGNTIYF. The DNA sequence is TGCGCCAGCAGCCAAACCCCCTTTCGGGGGAGGTCTGGAAACACCATATATTTT.